This T cell receptor (beta chain) was identified in a study of post-analysis software for immune sequencing data. Overall study context: The disease courses spanned relapsing-remitting, secondary progressive and progressive-relapsing forms of multiple sclerosis. Study-wide points: Significantly lower normalized Chao1 diversity was found in patients with multiple sclerosis relative to controls. Samples sharing a preparation batch grouped tightly together when assessed by F measure. TRBV5-6, TRBV5-1 and TRBV20-1 were among four or five TRBV segments more frequent in patients than controls.

Regarding this clonotype: As yet, its antigen is unknown.

Trimming took 5 bases from V and 7 from J; bases not matched to a gene: 6. The CDR3 has 13 residues. The germline V gene encodes CDR1 MRHNA and CDR2 SNTAGT. TCR beta libraries were prepared from cDNA with unique molecular identifiers. Input populations of about 1 to 11 million T cells gave rise to some 500,000 cDNA molecules. Via MiXCR, TCRdb re-called the PCR reads, giving one row per CDR3 protein. The sample includes some 450,000 distinct CDR3 sequences, under 55% of them seen just once. Sequenced: blood. V usage is TRBV6-4 and J usage is TRBJ1-1; 8 nucleotides line up with TRBD1. This receptor was obtained from a girl aged 5 to 17 with multiple sclerosis. CDR3 amino acids: CASSSNGQGEAFF. The CDR3 region has the DNA TGTGCCAGCAGTTCCAACGGACAGGGTGAAGCTTTCTTT.